Each of the 11 T cell receptor beta chains below was sequenced from the same sample in a study of identical twins listed by TCRdb under 2016. Library preparation employed 5' RACE. TCRdb shows the sequencer as Illumina HiSeq 2000. TCRdb passed the public sequencing reads through fastp at Q25 and MiXCR, retaining productive beta sequences. Every distinct CDR3 protein forms one entry, paired with its most common genes and DNA. The sample yields 500,000 to 550,000 distinct CDR3 sequences; approximately 20% were counted once. 0.48% of the sample belongs to the ten largest clones. The sample was also reused in another study, on yellow fever vaccine responses in identical twins.

The sequenced sample consisted of CD4+ T cells sorted from blood. The receptor source for this set is a woman aged 18-30 years in good health.

V gene TRBV5-1 combines with J gene TRBJ2-3; 9 nucleotides agree with TRBD1. The CDR3 has 15 amino acids. V lost 3 bases and J lost 2; bases outside the gene matches: 4. Germline assignment: CDR1 SGHRS and CDR2 YFSETQ. The CDR3 is CASSSDRGPTDTQYF. The CDR3 DNA sequence: TGCGCCAGCAGCTCGGACAGGGGTCCCACAGATACGCAGTATTTT.

The V gene is TRBV15, the J gene TRBJ2-1, with no clear D. The V and J ends lost 0 bases and 4 bases respectively, with 7 bases between them. This CDR3 has 14 residues. CDR1 LNHNV and CDR2 YYDKDF come from the germline V gene (reference sequence). CDR3 sequence reads: CATSRDPEYNEQFF. Here the CDR3 DNA reads TGTGCCACCAGCAGAGATCCGGAATACAATGAGCAGTTCTTC.

This chain links TRBV7-2 with TRBJ2-1; TRBD1 matches at 8 bases. After removal of 5 bases from V and 5 bases from J, the junction contained 5 bases not matched to a gene. This CDR3 is 14 amino acids long. Looked up from germline, CDR1 is SGHTA and CDR2 is FQGNSA. This chain's CDR3 is CASSTRTGNNEQFF. The CDR3 DNA reads as TGTGCCAGCAGCACACGGACAGGGAACAATGAGCAGTTCTTC.

This clonotype was detected ten times or more. This rearrangement joins TRBV2 to TRBJ1-5; 7 bases line up with TRBD1. This CDR3 comprises 13 residues. Trimming removed 7 bases from V and 2 bases from J; junction bases left unmatched: 2. The germline V gene encodes CDR1 SNHLY and CDR2 FYNNEI. The DNA of the CDR3 is TGTGCCAGCAAGACAGGGCGCAATCAGCCCCAGCATTTT. Its protein is CASKTGRNQPQHF. Filled out from reference TRBV2 and TRBJ1-5, the complete variable domain reads EPEVTQTPSHQVTQMGQEVILRCVPISNHLYFYWYRQILGQKVEFLVSFYNNEISEKSEIFDDQFSVERPDGSNFTLKIRSTKLEDSAMYFCASKTGRNQPQHFGDGTRLSIL.

This clonotype has just a few counts. This chain uses TRBV20-1 with TRBJ1-1; 7 bases are shared with TRBD1. The V segment lost 5 bases and the J segment 0 bases; nucleotides outside the gene matches: 6. The CDR3 is 14 amino acids. The V gene's germline CDR1 is DFQATT and CDR2 SNEGSKA (reference sequence). The CDR3, as DNA: TGCAGTGCTGGTACAGGGGTTGTGAACACTGAAGCTTTCTTT. Translating it yields CSAGTGVVNTEAFF.

The rearrangement uses TRBV28 and TRBJ2-3, with 8 bases aligning to TRBD2. Germline values: CDR1 MDHEN, CDR2 SYDVKM. The length of the CDR3 is 17 residues. V was clipped by 1 base and J by 2 bases; unmatched bases: 8. DNA for the CDR3: TGTGCCAGCAGTTTATCCGGACAAGCGGGAGTCACAGATACGCAGTATTTT. Amino acid sequence: CASSLSGQAGVTDTQYF.

The sample holds a few counts of this clonotype. This chain joins TRBV7-3 and TRBJ1-3; D may be TRBD1 (5 bases). V was trimmed by 1 base and J by 1 base, leaving 8 bases between them. Germline CDR1 and CDR2: SGHTA and FQGTGA. CDR3 length: 15 residues. The CDR3 DNA sequence: TGTGCCAGCAGCTTAAGCGCAGGGTCTGGAAACACCATATATTTT. Its protein product is CASSLSAGSGNTIYF.

This clonotype was seen a handful of times. This chain's CDR3 is CASSHRQDLYGYTF. CDR3 sequence (DNA): TGTGCCAGCAGTCACCGACAGGATCTCTATGGCTACACCTTC. The V call is TRBV12-3 or TRBV12-4, the J call TRBJ1-2; tentative D call: TRBD1 (6 bases). The CDR3 has 14 amino acids. The germline V and J ends were trimmed by 5 bases and 4 bases, with 14 bases remaining between them.

This clonotype was seen many times. This chain links TRBV12-3 or TRBV12-4 with TRBJ2-1, with 7 bases matching TRBD2. The CDR3 loop spans 14 amino acids. Losses at the gene ends were 4 bases for V and 5 bases for J; bases not matched to a gene: 5. This chain's CDR3 is CASSSRDYHNEQFF. In DNA, the CDR3 is TGTGCCAGCAGTTCCCGGGACTATCACAATGAGCAGTTCTTC.

V gene TRBV20-1 combines with J gene TRBJ1-1, with TRBD1 as a possible D gene (5 bases). Trimming stripped 0 bases from V and 7 bases from J, with 15 bases between. Germline V gene data show CDR1 as DFQATT and CDR2 as SNEGSKA (reference sequence). This CDR3 is built from 14 residues. In DNA, the CDR3 is TGCAGTGCTAGAGAGCGGGGGAGTTGGGGTGAAGCTTTCTTT. Translating gives CSARERGSWGEAFF.

This clonotype was observed a handful of times. The chain combines TRBV27 with TRBJ2-1; TRBD2 agrees at 7 bases. Unmatched junction bases numbered 10, after V lost 4 bases and J lost 7 bases. CDR3 length: 15 residues. CDR1 and CDR2 from the germline V gene are MNHEY and SMNVEV (reference sequence). The CDR3 region has the DNA TGTGCCAGCAGTTCAACTAGCGACCCCACGAATGAGCAGTTCTTC. Amino acids: CASSSTSDPTNEQFF.